This TCR beta chain was documented in a study of T-cell reconstitution after alpha-beta-depleted transplantation in children. CDR1 is SGHTA, CDR2 FQGNSA, per germline. CDR3 length: 13 residues. V lost 7 bases to trimming and J lost 5 bases, with 14 bases between them. Broader study findings: Several hundred rapidly expanded clones from non-depleted graft cells reportedly supplied alpha-beta T cells about two months post-transplant. Diversity of TCRbeta at day 60 was high in some patients, arising from surviving recipient T cells and thymic progenitors. One year after transplant, T-cell counts and diversity came mostly from newly produced T cells.

Note on this clonotype: Antigen unknown.

As it was prepared, the TCRbeta library received unique molecular identifiers. TCRdb itself ran the PCR reads through MiXCR, one entry per CDR3 protein. The sample records over 400,000 distinct CDR3 sequences, roughly 44% being singletons. The genes are TRBV7-2 and TRBJ1-1; a weak D match, TRBD1 (5 bases). Source: PBMCs, taken before TCRalphabeta/CD19-depleted stem cell transplant. This clonotype was sampled from a girl aged 2-10 years with aplastic anemia, due to receive a stem cell transplant. In DNA, the CDR3 is TGTGCCAGCACCCATAGGGGTAGGACTGAAGCTTTCTTT. Amino acid sequence: CASTHRGRTEAFF.